The clone carrying this T cell receptor beta chain is large by frequency. The antigen is undetermined. This specimen comes from a study of CD8 T cells in cerebrospinal fluid in Alzheimer's disease. Study-level information: CSF T cell clonal expansion was assessed by plate-based nested PCR and droplet-based sequencing.

CDR1 is SGHVS and CDR2 is FQNEAQ in the germline V gene. This CDR3 spans 15 amino acids. CSF cells were profiled by 10X single-cell V(D)J and 5' expression. TCRdb re-analyzed the 10x single-cell sequencing reads; it lists each CDR3 protein once, without DNA. The sample totals approximately 1,500 distinct CDR3 sequences; its top ten clones hold 19%. Study conclusions and caveats: Alzheimer's patients were not enriched for EBV-specific clones, which were not the most expanded. Compared with controls, mild cognitive impairment or Alzheimer's disease patients showed higher maximum CSF clone percentages.

The V gene is TRBV7-8, the J gene TRBJ1-3. The TCR originated in a human donor with mild cognitive impairment. Sequencing used cerebrospinal fluid. CDR3 region: CASSLRSEMGNTIYF.